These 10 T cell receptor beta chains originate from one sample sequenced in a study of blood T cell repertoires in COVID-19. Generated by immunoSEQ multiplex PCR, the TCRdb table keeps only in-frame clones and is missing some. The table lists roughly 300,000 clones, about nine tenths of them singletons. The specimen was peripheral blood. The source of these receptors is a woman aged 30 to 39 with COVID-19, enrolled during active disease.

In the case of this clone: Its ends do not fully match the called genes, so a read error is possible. Here the CDR3 reads CASSQDETYWYF. CDR3 DNA: TGCGCCAGCAGCCAAGATGAAACTTATTGGTACTTT. This chain joins TRBV4-1 and TRBJ1-6; D is ambiguous. Germline V gene sequence: CDR1 MGHRA, CDR2 YSYEKL. The CDR3 consists of 12 residues.

In DNA, the CDR3 is TGTGCCGTTGCGCGTAATGAAAAACTGTTTTTT. Translation gives CAVARNEKLFF. The chain carries TRBV6-5 and TRBJ1-4; D gene uncertain. The CDR3 is 11 amino acids. Germline V gives CDR1 MNHEY, CDR2 SVGAGI. V was clipped by 11 bases and J by 4 bases, with 8 bases between them.

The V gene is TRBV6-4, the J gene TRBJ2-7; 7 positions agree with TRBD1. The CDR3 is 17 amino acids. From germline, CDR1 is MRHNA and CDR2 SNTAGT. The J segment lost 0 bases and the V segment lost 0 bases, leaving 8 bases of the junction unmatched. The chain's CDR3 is CASSDSGTDPSSYEQYF. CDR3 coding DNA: TGTGCCAGCAGTGACTCCGGGACAGATCCCAGCTCCTACGAGCAGTACTTC.

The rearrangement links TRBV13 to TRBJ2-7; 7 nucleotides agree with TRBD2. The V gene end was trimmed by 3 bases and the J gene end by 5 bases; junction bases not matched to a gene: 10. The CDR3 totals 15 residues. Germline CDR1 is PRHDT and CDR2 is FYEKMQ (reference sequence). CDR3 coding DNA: TGTGCCAGCAGCTTCCGAGGCGGGAGAAGCGACGAGCAGTACTTC. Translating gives CASSFRGGRSDEQYF.

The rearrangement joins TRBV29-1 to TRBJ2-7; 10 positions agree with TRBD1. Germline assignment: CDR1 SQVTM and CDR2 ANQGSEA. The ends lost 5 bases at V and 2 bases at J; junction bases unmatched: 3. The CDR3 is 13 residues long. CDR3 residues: CSVPGTGAYEQYF. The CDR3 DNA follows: TGCAGCGTTCCCGGGACAGGGGCCTACGAGCAGTACTTC.

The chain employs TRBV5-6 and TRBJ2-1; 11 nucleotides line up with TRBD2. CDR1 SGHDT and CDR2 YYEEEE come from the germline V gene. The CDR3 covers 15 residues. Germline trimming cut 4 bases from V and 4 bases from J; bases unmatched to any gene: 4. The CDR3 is CASSPGTSGYNEQFF. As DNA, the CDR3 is TGTGCCAGCAGCCCCGGGACTAGCGGATACAATGAGCAGTTCTTC.

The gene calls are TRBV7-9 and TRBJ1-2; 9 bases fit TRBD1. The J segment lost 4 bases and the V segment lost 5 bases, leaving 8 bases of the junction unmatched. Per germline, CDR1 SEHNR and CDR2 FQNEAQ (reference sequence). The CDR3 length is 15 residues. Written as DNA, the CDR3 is TGTGCCAGCAGCCAAGGACAGGGGTCGGCCTATGGCTACACCTTC. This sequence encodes CASSQGQGSAYGYTF. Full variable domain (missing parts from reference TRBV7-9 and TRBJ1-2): DTGVSQNPRHKITKRGQNVTFRCDPISEHNRLYWYRQTLGQGPEFLTYFQNEAQLEKSRLLSDRFSAERPKGSFSTLEIQRTEQGDSAMYLCASSQGQGSAYGYTFGSGTRLTVV.

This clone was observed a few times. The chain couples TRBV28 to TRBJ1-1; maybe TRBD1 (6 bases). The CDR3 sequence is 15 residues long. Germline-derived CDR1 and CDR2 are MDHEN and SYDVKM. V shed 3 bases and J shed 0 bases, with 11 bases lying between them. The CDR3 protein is CASSLRYRVNTEAFF. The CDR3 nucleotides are TGTGCCAGCAGTTTGCGGTACAGGGTGAACACTGAAGCTTTCTTT.

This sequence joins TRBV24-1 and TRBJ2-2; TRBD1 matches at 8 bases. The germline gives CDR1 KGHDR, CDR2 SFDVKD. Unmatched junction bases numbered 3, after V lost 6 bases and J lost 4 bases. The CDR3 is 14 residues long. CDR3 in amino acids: CATSQGAGTGELFF. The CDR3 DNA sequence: TGTGCCACCAGTCAGGGGGCGGGCACCGGGGAGCTGTTTTTT.

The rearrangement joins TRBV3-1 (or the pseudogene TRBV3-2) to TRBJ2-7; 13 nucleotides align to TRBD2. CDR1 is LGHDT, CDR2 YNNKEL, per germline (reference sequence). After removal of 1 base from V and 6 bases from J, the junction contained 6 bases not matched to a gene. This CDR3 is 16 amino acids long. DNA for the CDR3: TGTGCCAGCAGCCAAGTGCTTAGGACTAGCGGGAGCGAGCAGTACTTC. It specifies CASSQVLRTSGSEQYF.